The TCR beta chain described here comes from a study of cytomegalovirus exposure and HLA in healthy donors. PCR involved 60 Vbeta and 13 Jbeta primers. In the original processing: Among the unique TCR beta chains that a later analysis counted, around 72 million in all, roughly 11 million were shared. Here immunoSEQ multiplex PCR was the method, and the copy in TCRdb shows in-frame clones only, minus some. D and trimming were read from the DNA, whereas the V and J calls and clone size are those reported in that table. The sample consists of approximately 61,000 clones, roughly two thirds of them appearing once. V was pared by 4 bases and J by 7 bases, with 12 bases of the junction left unmatched. CDR1 SGDLS and CDR2 YYNGEE come from the germline V gene. The CDR3 has 16 amino acids.

The TCR sequence derives from a woman between 50 and 59 years old in good health and CMV-seronegative. The sample consisted of PBMCs. This chain uses TRBV9 with TRBJ1-2; TRBD1 matches 11 bases. CDR3 in amino acids: CASSSRTGGVSGGYTF. The CDR3, as DNA: TGTGCCAGCAGCTCTAGGACAGGGGGCGTATCTGGTGGCTACACCTTC.